This T cell receptor beta chain originates from a study of T-cell memory formation after mild COVID-19. Study summary: Largely donor-specific TCR clusters were found. Findings of the study overall: Memory sampled before infection contained some responding clones, suggesting cross-reactive memory joined.

Remarks on this clonotype: Its antigen remains unknown.

Germline V gene lookup returns CDR1 KGHSH and CDR2 LQKENI. V lost 2 bases and J 5 bases, leaving 6 bases between the germline ends. There are 12 residues in the CDR3. Using constant-segment primers, 5'RACE produced TCR alpha and TCR beta cDNA libraries carrying sample barcodes and UMIs. TCRdb reanalysed the 5' RACE reads using MiXCR and keeps one entry per CDR3 protein. The table has just over 400,000 distinct CDR3 sequences, 23% seen once. This TCR was sampled from an adult woman who had mild COVID-19 (a few samples of this study predate the infection). Cell type and time point are not known. The sample comprised PBMCs or a T cell subset sorted from them (not recorded which). The chain carries TRBV18 and TRBJ1-2; D is unclear. DNA of the CDR3: TGTGCCAGCTCACCAGAGAGATATGGCTACACCTTC. It specifies CASSPERYGYTF.